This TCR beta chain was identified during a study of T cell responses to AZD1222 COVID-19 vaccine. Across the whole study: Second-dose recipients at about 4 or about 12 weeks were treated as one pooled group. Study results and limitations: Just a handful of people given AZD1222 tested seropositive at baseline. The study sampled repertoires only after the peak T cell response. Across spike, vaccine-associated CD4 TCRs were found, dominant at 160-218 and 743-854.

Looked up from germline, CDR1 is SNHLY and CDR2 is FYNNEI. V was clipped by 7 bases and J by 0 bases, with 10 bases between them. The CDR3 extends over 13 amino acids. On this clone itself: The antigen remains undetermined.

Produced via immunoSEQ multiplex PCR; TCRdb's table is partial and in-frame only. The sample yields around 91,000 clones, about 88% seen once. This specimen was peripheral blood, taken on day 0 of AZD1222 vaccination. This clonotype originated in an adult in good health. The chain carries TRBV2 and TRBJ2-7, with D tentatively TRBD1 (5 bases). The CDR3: CASKFDSSYEQYF. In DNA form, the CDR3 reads TGTGCCAGCAAGTTCGACAGCTCCTACGAGCAGTACTTC.